This paragraph covers one T cell receptor (beta chain) sequence. Its antigen is undetermined. The CDR3 is 13 residues long. Trimming pared 5 bases from V and 9 bases from J, leaving 11 bases between. Germline V gene sequence: CDR1 MNHEY, CDR2 SVGAGI. Healthy people donating bone marrow made up the donors. A multiplex PCR was run with 60 Vbeta primers and 13 Jbeta primers. Original methodology: Unique TCR beta chains numbered approximately 80 million in a later analysis, with roughly 10 million shared. Data came from immunoSEQ multiplex PCR; TCRdb stores just in-frame clones and leaves some out. V and J calls and clone size are those listed in that table; D and trimming were worked out from the DNA. The sample contains 120,000 or so clones, about 80% of which appear only once. This specimen comes from a study of cytomegalovirus exposure and HLA in healthy donors. Study-wide points: Researchers reported in a later analysis that a missense DCLRE1C variant was tied to TCR beta V- and J-gene trimming. Indistinguishable V segments, including TRBV6-2 and TRBV6-3, were excluded.

The material sequenced was PBMCs. The clonotype was recovered from a man aged 25 to 40 in good health and CMV-seronegative. The V gene is TRBV6-5, the J gene TRBJ1-6, with D tentatively TRBD1 (6 bases). Here the CDR3 reads CASSGTRISPLHF. CDR3 sequence (DNA): TGTGCCAGCAGTGGGACACGAATTTCACCCCTCCACTTT.